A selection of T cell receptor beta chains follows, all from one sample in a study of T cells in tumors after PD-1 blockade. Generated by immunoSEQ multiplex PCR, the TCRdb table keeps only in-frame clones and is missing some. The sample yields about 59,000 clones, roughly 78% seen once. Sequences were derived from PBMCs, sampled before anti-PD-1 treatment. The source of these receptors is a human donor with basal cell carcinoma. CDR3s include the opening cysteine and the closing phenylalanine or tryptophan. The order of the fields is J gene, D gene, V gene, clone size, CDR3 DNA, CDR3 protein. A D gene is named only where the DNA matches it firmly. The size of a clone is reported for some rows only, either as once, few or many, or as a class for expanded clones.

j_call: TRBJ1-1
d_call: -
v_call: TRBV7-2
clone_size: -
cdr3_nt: TGTGCCAGCAGGTTAGGGACAACGCTGAACACTGAAGCTTTCTTT
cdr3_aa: CASRLGTTLNTEAFF

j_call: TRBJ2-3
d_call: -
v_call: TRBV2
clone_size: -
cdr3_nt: TGTGCCAGCAAGGGGACCGGGGCTGCAGGTACGCAGTATTTT
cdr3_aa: CASKGTGAAGTQYF

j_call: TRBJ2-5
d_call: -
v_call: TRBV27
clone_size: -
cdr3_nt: TGTGCCAGCAGCCTGTTAGGGGAAAGAGAGACCCAGTACTTC
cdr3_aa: CASSLLGERETQYF

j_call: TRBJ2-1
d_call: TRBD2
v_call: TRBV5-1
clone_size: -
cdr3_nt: TGCGCCAGCAGCACCAGACTAGCGGAAGAGCAGTTCTTC
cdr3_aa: CASSTRLAEEQFF

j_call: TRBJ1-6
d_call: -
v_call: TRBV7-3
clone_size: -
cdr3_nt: TGTGCCAGCAGCGCGGGACGCCGCGATTCACCCCTCCACTTT
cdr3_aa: CASSAGRRDSPLHF

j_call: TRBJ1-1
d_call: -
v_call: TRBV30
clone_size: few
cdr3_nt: TGTGCCTGGAGTGAGGAGGACTTTATGAACACTGAAGCTTTCTTT
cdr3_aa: CAWSEEDFMNTEAFF

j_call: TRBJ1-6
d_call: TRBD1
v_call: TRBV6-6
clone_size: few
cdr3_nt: TGTGCCAGCAGTCATTACCCTCCTCCGGGACAGAATAATTCACCCCTCCACTTT
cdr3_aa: CASSHYPPPGQNNSPLHF

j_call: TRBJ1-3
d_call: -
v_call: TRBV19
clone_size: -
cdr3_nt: TGTGCCAGTAGTATTTCGACAAACCGTAACTCTGGAAACACCATATATTTT
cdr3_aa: CASSISTNRNSGNTIYF

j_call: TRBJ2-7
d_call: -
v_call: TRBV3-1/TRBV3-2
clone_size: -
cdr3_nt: TGTGCCAGCAGCCAAAGTGGGCTGGCTTCCGAGCAGTACTTC
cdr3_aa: CASSQSGLASEQYF

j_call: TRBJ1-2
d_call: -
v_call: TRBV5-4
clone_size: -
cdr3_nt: TGTGCCAGCAGCTACATCTCAGGGGTGGGTGGCTACACCTTC
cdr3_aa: CASSYISGVGGYTF

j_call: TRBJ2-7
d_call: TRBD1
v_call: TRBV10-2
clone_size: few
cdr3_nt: TGCGCCAGCAGTGCATACAGGGGACCCTACGAGCAGTACTTC
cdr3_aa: CASSAYRGPYEQYF

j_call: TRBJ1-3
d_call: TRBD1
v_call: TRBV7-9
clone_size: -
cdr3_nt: TGTGCCAGCAGCCAGGACAGGGAGACACTGCACTCTGGAAACACCATATATTTT
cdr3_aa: CASSQDRETLHSGNTIYF

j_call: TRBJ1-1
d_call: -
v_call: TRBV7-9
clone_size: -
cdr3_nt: TGTGCCAGCAGCTCCCAGTGGACCGTGAACACTGAAGCTTTCTTT
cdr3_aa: CASSSQWTVNTEAFF

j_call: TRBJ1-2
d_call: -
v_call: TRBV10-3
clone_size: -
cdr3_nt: TGTGCCATCAGTGAGTCGGTCGGAGGGAGTGGCTACACCTTC
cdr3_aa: CAISESVGGSGYTF

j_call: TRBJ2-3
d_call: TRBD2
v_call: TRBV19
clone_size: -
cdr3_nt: TGTGCCAGTAGGCCGGGTGCGGGGGCAGATACGCAGTATTTT
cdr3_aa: CASRPGAGADTQYF

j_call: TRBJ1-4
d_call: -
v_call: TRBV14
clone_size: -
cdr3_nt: TGTGCCAGCAGCCTAGCAGCATCGGAAAAACTGTTTTTT
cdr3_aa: CASSLAASEKLFF

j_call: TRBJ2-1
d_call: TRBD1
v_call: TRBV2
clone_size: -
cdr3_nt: TGTGCCAGCCCCCGGGACAGGGACAATGAGCAGTTCTTC
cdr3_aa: CASPRDRDNEQFF

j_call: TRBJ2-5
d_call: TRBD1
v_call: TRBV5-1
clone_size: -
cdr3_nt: TGCGCCAGCATCGAAGCCGCCGGGACAGGGAGGGAGACCCAGTACTTC
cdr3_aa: CASIEAAGTGRETQYF

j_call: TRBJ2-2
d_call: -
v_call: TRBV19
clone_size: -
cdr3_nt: TGTGCCAGTAGTATAGACGGATCTCGGCGCACCGGGGAGCTGTTTTTT
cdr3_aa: CASSIDGSRRTGELFF

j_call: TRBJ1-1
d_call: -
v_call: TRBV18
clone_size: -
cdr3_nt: TGTGCCAGCTCACCTCCACAGGGAATCTTTACTGAAGCTTTCTTT
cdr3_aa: CASSPPQGIFTEAFF

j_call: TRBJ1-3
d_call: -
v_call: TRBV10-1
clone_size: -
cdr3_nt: TGCGCCAGCAGTACAGGGAACGGAAACACCATATATTTT
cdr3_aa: CASSTGNGNTIYF

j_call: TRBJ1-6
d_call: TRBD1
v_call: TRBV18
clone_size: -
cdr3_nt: TGTGCCAGCTCACCGAAGGCGATCTTATGGGACAGCGCCTATAATTCACCCCTCCACTTT
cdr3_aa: CASSPKAILWDSAYNSPLHF

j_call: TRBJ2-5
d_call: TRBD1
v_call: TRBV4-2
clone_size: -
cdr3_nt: TGTGCCAGCAGCCAAGATACAGGGGAAGAGACCCAGTACTTC
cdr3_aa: CASSQDTGEETQYF

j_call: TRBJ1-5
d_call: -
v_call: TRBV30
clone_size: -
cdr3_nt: TGTGCCTGGAGTGGGATGGGAGGGGGCAATCAGCCCCAGCATTTT
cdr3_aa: CAWSGMGGGNQPQHF

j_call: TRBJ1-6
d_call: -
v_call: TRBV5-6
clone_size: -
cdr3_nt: TGTGCCAGCAGCTTGGAGACAGAAACCCTCCACTTT
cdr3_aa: CASSLETETLHF

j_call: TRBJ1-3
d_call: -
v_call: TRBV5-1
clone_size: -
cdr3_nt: TGCGCCAGCAGCTTGGGGGGGAAATCTTCGGGAAACACCATATATTTT
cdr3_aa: CASSLGGKSSGNTIYF

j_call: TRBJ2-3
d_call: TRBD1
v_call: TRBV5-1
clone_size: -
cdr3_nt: TGCGCCAGCAGCTCCGGACAGGGGCCAAGGACAGATACGCAGTATTTT
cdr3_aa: CASSSGQGPRTDTQYF

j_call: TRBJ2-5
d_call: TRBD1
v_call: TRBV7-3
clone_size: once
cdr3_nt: TGTGCCAGCAGTCCCGGACAGGGAGAGACCCAGTACTTC
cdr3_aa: CASSPGQGETQYF

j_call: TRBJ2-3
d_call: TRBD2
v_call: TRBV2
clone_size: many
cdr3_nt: TGTGCCAGCAGTGAATATTTAGCGGGGAACACAGATACGCAGTATTTT
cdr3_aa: CASSEYLAGNTDTQYF

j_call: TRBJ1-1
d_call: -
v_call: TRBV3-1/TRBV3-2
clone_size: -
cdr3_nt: TGTGCCAGCAGCCAGAGAGTAGGGATCACTGAAGCTTTCTTT
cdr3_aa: CASSQRVGITEAFF

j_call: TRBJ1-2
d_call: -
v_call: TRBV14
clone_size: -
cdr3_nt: TGTGCCAGCAGCCAAGGTTCGGCCTTCTATGGCTACACCTTC
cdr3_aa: CASSQGSAFYGYTF

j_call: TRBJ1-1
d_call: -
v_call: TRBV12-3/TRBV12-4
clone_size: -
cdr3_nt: TGTGCCAGCGGACTTACGCAGAACACTGAAGCTTTCTTT
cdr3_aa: CASGLTQNTEAFF

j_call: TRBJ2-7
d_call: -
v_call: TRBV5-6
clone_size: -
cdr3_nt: TGTGCCAGCAGCTTGGTCGTCGGGAATATGGGATCCTACGAGCAGTACTTC
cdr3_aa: CASSLVVGNMGSYEQYF

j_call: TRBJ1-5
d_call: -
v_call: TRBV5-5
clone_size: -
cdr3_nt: TGTGCCAGCAGCTTGGGTCCCAGCAATCAGCCCCAGCATTTT
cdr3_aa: CASSLGPSNQPQHF

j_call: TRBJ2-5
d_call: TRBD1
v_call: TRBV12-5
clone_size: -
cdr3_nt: TGTGCTAGTGGTCCCGACAGGGGGCAGGGGACCCAGTACTTC
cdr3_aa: CASGPDRGQGTQYF

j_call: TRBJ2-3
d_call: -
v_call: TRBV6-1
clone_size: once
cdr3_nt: TGTGCCAGCAGTGAATCGGGAGCGGTCACAGATACGCAGTATTTT
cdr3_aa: CASSESGAVTDTQYF

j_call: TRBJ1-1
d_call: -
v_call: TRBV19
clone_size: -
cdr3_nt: TGTGCCAGTAGTATAGCAGAAAGCGGCACTGAAGCTTTCTTT
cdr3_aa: CASSIAESGTEAFF

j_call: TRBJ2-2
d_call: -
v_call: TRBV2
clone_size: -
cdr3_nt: TGTGCCAGCAGTGAAGCTCCTAGAATCACCGGGGAGCTGTTTTTT
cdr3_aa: CASSEAPRITGELFF

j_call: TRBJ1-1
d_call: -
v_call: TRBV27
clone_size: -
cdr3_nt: TGTGCCAGCAGTTTTCGGATGAACACTGAAGCTTTCTTT
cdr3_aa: CASSFRMNTEAFF

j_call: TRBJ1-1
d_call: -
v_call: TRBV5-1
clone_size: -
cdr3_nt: TGCGCCAGCAGACTTGGGTACAGCATGAACACTGAAGCTTTCTTT
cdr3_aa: CASRLGYSMNTEAFF

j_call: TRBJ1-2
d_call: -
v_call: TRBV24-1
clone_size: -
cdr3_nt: TGTGCCACCAGTGACGCGACAGAGGACTATGGCTACACCTTC
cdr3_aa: CATSDATEDYGYTF

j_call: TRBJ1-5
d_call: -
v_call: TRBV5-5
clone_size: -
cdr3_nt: TGTGCCAGCAGCTTGCGTGGGAATCAGCCCCAGCATTTT
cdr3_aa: CASSLRGNQPQHF

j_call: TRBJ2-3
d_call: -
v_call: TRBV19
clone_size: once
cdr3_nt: TGTGCCAGTAGTATAGATCCGGAAGATACGCAGTATTTT
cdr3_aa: CASSIDPEDTQYF

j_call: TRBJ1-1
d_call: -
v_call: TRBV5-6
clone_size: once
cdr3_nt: TGTGCCAACAGCTTAAGTTTAACAGGGTTCACTGAAGCTTTCTTT
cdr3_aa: CANSLSLTGFTEAFF

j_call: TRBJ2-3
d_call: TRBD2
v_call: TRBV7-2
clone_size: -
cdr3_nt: TGTGCCAGCAGCTTAGCCGACGGACTAGCGGGGGTTGGAGATACGCAGTATTTT
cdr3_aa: CASSLADGLAGVGDTQYF

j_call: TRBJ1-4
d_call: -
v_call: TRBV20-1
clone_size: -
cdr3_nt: TGCAGTGCTAGTCGCCCAGGGACTAATGAAAAACTGTTTTTT
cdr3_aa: CSASRPGTNEKLFF

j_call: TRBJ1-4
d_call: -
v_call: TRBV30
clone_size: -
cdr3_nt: TGTGCCTGGAGCGCCGCCAGACTAAATGAAAAACTGTTTTTT
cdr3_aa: CAWSAARLNEKLFF

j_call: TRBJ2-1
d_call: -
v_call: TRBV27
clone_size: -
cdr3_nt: TGTGCCAGCAGCCTGACGGGGGGCCGTTACAATGAGCAGTTCTTC
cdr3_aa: CASSLTGGRYNEQFF